What follows describes a single T cell receptor beta chain. The data are from a study of CD8+CD57+ T cells in acquired aplastic anemia. There are 13 residues in the CDR3. V was cut by 3 bases and J by 12 bases, with 12 bases left in between. Germline V gene data show CDR1 as SNHLY and CDR2 as FYNNEI. The TCR beta profiling, which covered VDJ combination and CDR3 sequence, was carried out using genomic DNA as the template. TCRdb re-analysed the reads in MiXCR, keeping a single row per CDR3 protein. The sample contains around 180,000 distinct CDR3 sequences, about 60% of which appear only once. Sequencing input: sorted CD4+, CD8+, or CD8+CD57+ T cells (not recorded which) from PBMCs. This receptor was taken from a human donor in good health. The chain links TRBV2 to TRBJ1-6; D gene unclear. The CDR3 region is CASSDQVAEPLHF. The DNA of the CDR3 is TGTGCCAGCAGTGACCAGGTGGCAGAACCCCTCCACTTT.